Sequencing of this TCR beta chain was carried out in a study of CD4 T cells in relation to SARS-CoV-2 and coronaviruses (dated by TCRdb to the early 2020s). About the investigation overall: In the ViraFEST assay, PBMCs were cultured with antigen for roughly ten days, after which TCR beta CDR3s were sequenced to identify clonal expansions specific to the antigen. Across all 12 patients in the full convalescent cohort, ages ranged from 21 to 72 years, with a median of 38. Of the 12 convalescent patients, 8 were male and 4 were female, and two of the subjects were Hispanic. Patient-derived lymphoblastoid cell lines were used to map the HLA restriction of shared crossreactive spike epitopes. Memory CD4+ T cell crossreactivity between SARS-CoV-2 and common cold coronavirus spike proteins was assessed at the TCR clonotype level in the study. The Adaptive Biotechnologies TCR-sequencing kit was used to sequence samples from three pre-COVID donors and the naive versus memory experiments, while other data came from Illumina-based sequencing. A different, Illumina-based TCR-beta assay was used to sequence expansion assays from other donors in the study. The paper as a whole reports these results and caveats: Crossreactive clones showed significantly weaker SARS-CoV-2-driven expansion than monoreactive clones, consistent with antigenic imprinting. Since the crossreactivity analysis centred on spike protein, crossreactivity against other viral proteins was not assessed. Roughly 65% of donors had memory CD4+ clonotypes that crossrecognized SARS-CoV-2 and at least one common cold coronavirus spike. No donor contributed both pre-pandemic and post-infection samples, which limited tracing the source of pre-existing responses. The study was limited by small numbers of patients and tested TCRs. Naive versus memory sequencing indicated that memory recall responses, rather than primary responses primed during culture, are detected by the assay.

This clone came up a few times. Its antigen remains undetermined. No clone much larger than this one lies a single base away; base qualities are absent. Naive and memory CD4+ T cells were separated from cryopreserved PBMCs by first enriching for CD4 and then performing EasySep naive CD4+ T cell enrichment. Sorted naive or memory CD4+ T cells (about 97,000) were grown at a 1:1 ratio with T cell-depleted PBMCs and CEF peptides for roughly 9 days. In general, triplicate replicate wells were used for every peptide culture condition. Ficoll-Paque PLUS gradient centrifugation was used to isolate PBMCs from either whole blood or leukapheresis product. PBMCs were either cryopreserved at -140°C or used fresh in the expansion assay. The QIAamp Micro DNA Kit was used to extract genomic DNA from the CD4+ T cells. Survey-level immunoSEQ TCR-beta sequencing was performed on DNA from CEF-cultured naive and memory CD4+ T cells. In the source study's methods: During preprocessing, nonproductive sequences were removed, along with CDR3s that did not begin with C, did not end with F or W, or were shorter than 7 amino acids. The MANAFEST web app identified antigen-specific clonotypes based on expansion compared with the reference and other culture wells. A clone counted as positive if significantly expanded in 2 of 3 replicate wells versus the reference culture at FDR below 0.05. To be called positive, a clone also had to show significant expansion compared with every other tandem well and an odds ratio greater than 5. Cultured and uncultured naive and memory CD4+ repertoires were searched for previously identified spike- and CEF-reactive CDR3s. CDR3 homology was measured as pairwise Levenshtein distance, computed with the stringdist R package after trimming three terminal residues from each end. Sourced from immuneACCESS, this table was stored by TCRdb with only in-frame sequences that have V and J called. A share of the clones is absent; for the studies checked, an unresolved V gene accounts for under half, and the remainder has no known explanation. From that table come the V and J calls and clone size; the DNA was used to work out D and trimming. The sample table contains fewer than 45,000 clones; only one count was recorded for about 87% of them. Over 0.95% of the sample is in the top ten clones.

The TCR comes from an adult with COVID-19. The sequenced material came from naive CD4+ T cells from PBMCs, cultured in vitro. The label giving this sample's cell subset or site can be read as: naive CD4+ T cells isolated by negative enrichment.

Here is the DNA: TGTGCCAGCAGCTTCGTAGTCGGCGAGCAGTACTTC. Translated, it reads CASSFVVGEQYF. The chain links TRBV7-9 with TRBJ2-7; the D segment cannot be called with confidence. The junction shows trimming of 3 bases on V and 6 bases on J, plus 9 bases between the germline ends. Based on the germline V gene (reference sequence), the CDR1 and CDR2 sequences are SEHNR and FQNEAQ. The CDR3 spans 12 residues, from the cysteine through the phenylalanine. Solely the CDR3 DNA is kept, with 36 bases framed from the first base.